The following is a TCR beta chain sequence with its context. The antigen is undetermined. The naive CD8 fraction comprised CD45RO-negative cells positively selected for CCR7 and excluded terminally differentiated effector memory CD45RA+ cells. This entry comes from a study of shared clonotypes between healthy human individuals. Broader study findings: Several donors had around 5% of their naive CD4 clonotypes in common.

The CDR3 contains 16 residues. V was pared by 0 bases and J by 1 base, with 3 bases of the junction left unmatched. Germline V gene data show CDR1 as SGHRS and CDR2 as YFSETQ. Using immunoSEQ multiplex PCR, the repertoire was profiled, and TCRdb retains in-frame clones only, with some absent. Of about 800,000 clones listed, roughly 96% are singletons. The sample consisted of naive CD8+ T cells sorted from blood. This TCR came from a man between 25 and 39 years old in good health. The chain joins TRBV5-1 to TRBJ2-3; 9 positions match TRBD2. CDR3 in DNA: TGCGCCAGCAGCTTGGCCCTAGCGGGGCGCACAGATACGCAGTATTTT. It translates to CASSLALAGRTDTQYF.